One sample yielded the 7 T cell receptor beta chains listed below, sequenced in a study of T cells in Graves' hyperthyroidism and ophthalmopathy. TCR beta CDR3 regions were amplified from RNA. Researchers ran a first-round RT-PCR on the TCR CDR3 using the HTBI primer set. Each CDR3 protein gets one entry after TCRdb re-called the multiplex PCR reads with MiXCR. The sample has about 250,000 distinct CDR3 sequences, around 25% seen once. The sample taken for sequencing was blood. The origin of the receptors is a middle-aged woman with Graves' ophthalmopathy.

Ten or more counts support this clonotype. The chain joins TRBV27 to TRBJ2-5, with 7 bases lining up with TRBD1. After removal of 5 bases from V and 5 bases from J, the junction contained 8 bases not matched to a gene. The V gene's germline CDR1 is MNHEY and CDR2 SMNVEV (reference sequence). The CDR3 is 14 amino acids. The CDR3 reads CASSKRGPDETQYF. The CDR3 region has the DNA TGTGCCAGCAGTAAGAGGGGGCCGGATGAGACCCAGTACTTC.

This clonotype was seen at least ten times. The chain has TRBV5-1 and TRBJ2-7; D gene ambiguous. CDR1 is SGHRS, CDR2 YFSETQ, per germline. The CDR3 runs 14 residues. V dropped 0 bases and J dropped 6 bases, with 13 bases sitting between them. The CDR3 sequence: CASSLDGSVAEQYF. The DNA of the CDR3 is TGCGCCAGCAGCTTGGACGGGTCTGTGGCCGAGCAGTACTTC.

The V call is TRBV7-8, the J call TRBJ1-1, with D unclear. This CDR3 comprises 13 residues. Germline loops: CDR1 SGHVS, CDR2 FQNEAQ. V was pared by 3 bases and J by 1 base, with 6 bases between. CDR3 sequence (DNA): TGTGCCAGCAGCTTGCCGGAGAACACTGAAGCTTTCTTT. This codes for CASSLPENTEAFF.

This clonotype was observed at least ten times. This chain joins TRBV28 and TRBJ2-2; unclear D gene. Between the trimmed V and J ends, which lost 2 bases and 0 bases, there was a span of 16 bases. The germline gives CDR1 MDHEN, CDR2 SYDVKM. This CDR3 is 18 amino acids long. The CDR3 nucleotides read TGTGCCAGCAGTTTAGTACGGCTAAGCGCTTCGAACACCGGGGAGCTGTTTTTT. The encoded protein is CASSLVRLSASNTGELFF.

The chain couples TRBV5-1 to TRBJ2-7; 10 nucleotides agree with TRBD1. Germline loops: CDR1 SGHRS, CDR2 YFSETQ. Trimming took 5 bases from V and 4 from J; bases not matched to a gene: 9. The CDR3 loop spans 15 amino acids. DNA of the CDR3: TGCGCCAGCAGGTATGGGACAGGGGTATTTTACGAGCAGTACTTC. Amino acids: CASRYGTGVFYEQYF.

V and J are TRBV10-2 and TRBJ2-5; a weak D match, TRBD1 (6 bases). The CDR3 loop spans 13 amino acids. CDR1 WSHSY and CDR2 SAAADI come from the germline V gene. Between the trimmed V and J ends, which lost 7 bases and 2 bases, there was a span of 11 bases. CDR3 region: CASTGQTQETQYF. In nucleotides, the CDR3 is TGCGCCAGCACGGGACAAACACAAGAGACCCAGTACTTC.

This clonotype was recorded at least ten times. J is TRBJ2-1 and V is TRBV10-1, with TRBD2 identical over 10 bases. In germline, CDR1 is WNHNN, CDR2 SYGVQD (reference sequence). Trimming cost V 2 bases and J 8 bases; bases outside gene matches: 15. This CDR3 is built from 18 residues. The CDR3 sequence: CASSERPDTSGNMHEQFF. The DNA for the CDR3 is TGCGCCAGCAGTGAGAGACCCGATACTAGCGGGAATATGCATGAGCAGTTCTTC.